This entry describes one T cell receptor beta chain. What it recognizes is unknown. A read error is likely, as this CDR3 ends without the conserved phenylalanine or tryptophan. For the second PCR, which ran for roughly 7 to 11 cycles, a sample-barcoded 5' primer and a J-beta primer mix were used. TCRdb processed the 5' RACE reads anew with MiXCR; each CDR3 protein has one entry. The sample includes 800,000 to 900,000 distinct CDR3 sequences, roughly 60% seen only once; the top ten take approximately 30%. Investigators took approximately 10 milliliters of peripheral blood from every donor. The data stem from a study of blood T cells in healthy people across ages. Overall study findings and caveats: Estimates drawn from one million T cells were deemed to understate diversity.

The CDR3 extends over 13 amino acids. Deletions cut 4 bases from V and 2 bases from J, with 8 bases between. The germline gives CDR1 SEHNR, CDR2 FQNEAQ (reference sequence). The clonotype comes from a man aged 25-40 years in good health. The chain employs TRBV7-9 and TRBJ1-2, with D perhaps matching TRBD1 (6 bases). The sample taken for sequencing was blood. The CDR3 sequence: CASSSGQNYGYTL. CDR3 nucleotide sequence: TGTGCCAGCAGCTCCGGACAGAACTATGGCTACACCCTC.